The TCR beta chain under discussion was sequenced for a study of T cells in Graves' hyperthyroidism and ophthalmopathy. The ends lost 1 base at V and 3 bases at J; junction bases unmatched: 7. Germline-derived CDR1 and CDR2 are LNHDA and SQIVND (reference sequence). The CDR3 contains 16 residues. Template material for amplifying TCR beta CDR3 regions consisted of RNA transcripts. Carried out on the TCR CDR3, a first-round RT-PCR used the HTBI primer set. TCRdb re-called the multiplex PCR reads through MiXCR, storing one row per CDR3 protein. The sample lists roughly 380,000 distinct CDR3 sequences, 14% seen once, with approximately 10% in the top ten.

This TCR was recovered from a woman between 55 and 75 years old with Graves' hyperthyroidism. The rearrangement links TRBV19 to TRBJ2-7; 9 nucleotides align to TRBD2. The sequenced sample was blood. CDR3 protein: CASSIGGGRAFYEQYF. CDR3 nucleotide sequence: TGTGCCAGTAGTATAGGAGGCGGGAGGGCCTTCTACGAGCAGTACTTC.